This T cell receptor beta chain was captured in a study of blood T cell repertoires in COVID-19. The overall study: COVID-19 samples collected from the United States, Italy and Spain covered acute and convalescent phases. The analysed material was cDNA or gDNA that came from T cells, B-cell-depleted T cells, or PBMCs.

Measured with immunoSEQ multiplex PCR; TCRdb has only the in-frame clones, and not every one. Here the sample spans 120,000 or so clones, 55% to 70% being singletons. Trimming cost V 8 bases and J 2 bases, with 6 bases left between them. The CDR3 is 11 amino acids. Germline V CDR1 and CDR2: SNHLY, FYNNEI. The sequence was collected from a woman aged 70-85 years with acute or convalescent COVID-19. The chain carries TRBV2 and TRBJ2-5; D is possibly TRBD1 (6 bases). Source material: peripheral blood. The CDR3 protein is CASGQQETQYF. CDR3 coding DNA: TGTGCCAGCGGACAGCAAGAGACCCAGTACTTC.